The rows below give T cell receptor beta chains drawn from one sample of a study of blood T cells in healthy people across ages. TCRdb used MiXCR to reprocess the 5' RACE reads, holding one entry per CDR3 protein. The table lists 750,000 to 950,000 distinct CDR3 sequences, 29% of them singletons, with roughly 10% in the top ten. This sample was also put to use in a study of T cells of mothers and their children.

Sequences were obtained from blood. The receptor source for this set is a woman aged 40 to 50 in good health. The CDR3 runs from the conserved cysteine through the conserved F or W. Each record gives: CDR3 DNA, CDR3 protein, clone size, J gene, V gene, D gene. A D gene is named only where the DNA matches it firmly. Rows give clone size only sometimes, using once, few, many, or a class for an expanded clone.

cdr3_nt: TGTGCCAGCAGCTTGGGGACTAGCGGCACCTACGAGCGGTACTTC
cdr3_aa: CASSLGTSGTYERYF
clone_size: -
j_call: TRBJ2-7
v_call: TRBV7-2
d_call: TRBD2

cdr3_nt: TGTGCCAGCAGCTTCGGACAGGGGTTAGGAACCTACGAGCAGTACTTC
cdr3_aa: CASSFGQGLGTYEQYF
clone_size: -
j_call: TRBJ2-7
v_call: TRBV7-2
d_call: TRBD1

cdr3_nt: TGTGCCAGCAGCTTGGGGTTGACAGGGCAAAGGGAAAAACTGTTTTTT
cdr3_aa: CASSLGLTGQREKLFF
clone_size: once
j_call: TRBJ1-4
v_call: TRBV5-8
d_call: TRBD1

cdr3_nt: TGTGCCAGCAGTTCCAAGACAGGGTCGTATTCACCCCCCCACTTT
cdr3_aa: CASSSKTGSYSPPHF
clone_size: -
j_call: TRBJ1-6
v_call: TRBV28
d_call: TRBD1

cdr3_nt: TGTGCCAGCAGCGCAAACAGGGCGGGAAACATTCAGTACTTC
cdr3_aa: CASSANRAGNIQYF
clone_size: many
j_call: TRBJ2-4
v_call: TRBV9
d_call: -

cdr3_nt: TGCAGTGCTGGCGGGACTTATGATGAAAAACTGTTTTTT
cdr3_aa: CSAGGTYDEKLFF
clone_size: few
j_call: TRBJ1-4
v_call: TRBV20-1
d_call: -

cdr3_nt: TGCGCCAGCAGCCAAGTGACAGGGATGGACTATGGCTACACCTTC
cdr3_aa: CASSQVTGMDYGYTF
clone_size: -
j_call: TRBJ1-2
v_call: TRBV4-1
d_call: TRBD1

cdr3_nt: TGCAGTGCTATCCCTACCAGGCTACAGAGCTCCTACGAGCAGTACTTC
cdr3_aa: CSAIPTRLQSSYEQYF
clone_size: many
j_call: TRBJ2-7
v_call: TRBV20-1
d_call: -

cdr3_nt: TGCGCCAGCAGCCATGGGGGTGGGGCAGATACGCAGTATTTT
cdr3_aa: CASSHGGGADTQYF
clone_size: many
j_call: TRBJ2-3
v_call: TRBV4-3
d_call: -

cdr3_nt: TGTGCCAGCAGCTTAGAAGGCGGGGGGAACCCCGACGAGCAGTACTTC
cdr3_aa: CASSLEGGGNPDEQYF
clone_size: -
j_call: TRBJ2-7
v_call: TRBV7-8
d_call: TRBD2

cdr3_nt: TGCGCCAGCCGTTCCGGGACAGGGGAAGGTTACGAGCAGTACTTC
cdr3_aa: CASRSGTGEGYEQYF
clone_size: -
j_call: TRBJ2-7
v_call: TRBV5-1
d_call: TRBD1

cdr3_nt: TGTGCTAGCAGCTTAGCCACAGGGGCCGAGACCCAGTACTTC
cdr3_aa: CASSLATGAETQYF
clone_size: many
j_call: TRBJ2-5
v_call: TRBV7-9
d_call: TRBD1

cdr3_nt: TGCGCCAGCAGCGACAGGGCTAACTATGGCTACACCTTC
cdr3_aa: CASSDRANYGYTF
clone_size: many
j_call: TRBJ1-2
v_call: TRBV5-1
d_call: TRBD1

cdr3_nt: TGTGCCAGCAGCGGGAATCAGCGGGGGCTCGGTTACAATGAGCAGTTCTTC
cdr3_aa: CASSGNQRGLGYNEQFF
clone_size: -
j_call: TRBJ2-1
v_call: TRBV9
d_call: TRBD2

cdr3_nt: TGCGCCAGCAGCCAAGATTCGGTCGGGGCCCCCTATGGCTACACCTTC
cdr3_aa: CASSQDSVGAPYGYTF
clone_size: many
j_call: TRBJ1-2
v_call: TRBV4-3
d_call: -

cdr3_nt: TGTGCCAGCAGTGCTGAGACACGCATGAACACTGAAGCTTTCTTT
cdr3_aa: CASSAETRMNTEAFF
clone_size: -
j_call: TRBJ1-1
v_call: TRBV2
d_call: -

cdr3_nt: TGCAGCGTTGACAGCGGGAGAGTGGGTGAGCAGTTCTTC
cdr3_aa: CSVDSGRVGEQFF
clone_size: -
j_call: TRBJ2-1
v_call: TRBV29-1
d_call: TRBD2

cdr3_nt: TGTGCCAGCAGTCCAAGACAGGGGGGTGAAACTGAAGCTTTCTTT
cdr3_aa: CASSPRQGGETEAFF
clone_size: -
j_call: TRBJ1-1
v_call: TRBV12-3/TRBV12-4
d_call: TRBD1

cdr3_nt: TGTGCCAGCAGCTTCGGACGGCAAAATCAGCCCCAGCATTTT
cdr3_aa: CASSFGRQNQPQHF
clone_size: few
j_call: TRBJ1-5
v_call: TRBV7-9
d_call: -

cdr3_nt: TGTGCCAGCAGCTGGATGGGGGTGGCAGATACGCAGTATTTT
cdr3_aa: CASSWMGVADTQYF
clone_size: -
j_call: TRBJ2-3
v_call: TRBV7-3
d_call: -

cdr3_nt: TGTGCCAGCAGTGAAAAGGGGGACTCAGATACGCAGTATTTT
cdr3_aa: CASSEKGDSDTQYF
clone_size: few
j_call: TRBJ2-3
v_call: TRBV6-1
d_call: -

cdr3_nt: TGTGCCAGCCCAGCCGGAGACCAAGAGACCCAGTTCTTC
cdr3_aa: CASPAGDQETQFF
clone_size: few
j_call: TRBJ2-1
v_call: TRBV6-2/TRBV6-3
d_call: -

cdr3_nt: TGTGCCAGCAGTGAAGTAGTCAGGGGCTACGAGCAGTACTTC
cdr3_aa: CASSEVVRGYEQYF
clone_size: many
j_call: TRBJ2-7
v_call: TRBV6-1
d_call: -

cdr3_nt: TGCGCCAGCAGCCAACAGCAGTTGGGTGAAGCTTTCTTT
cdr3_aa: CASSQQQLGEAFF
clone_size: -
j_call: TRBJ1-1
v_call: TRBV4-3
d_call: -

cdr3_nt: TGCAGTGCTAGACAGGGACGGGGCAATCAGCCCCAGCATTTT
cdr3_aa: CSARQGRGNQPQHF
clone_size: -
j_call: TRBJ1-5
v_call: TRBV20-1
d_call: -

cdr3_nt: TGCAGCGTTGCCTCCGGACAGGGCACTTCCTACGAGCAGTACTTC
cdr3_aa: CSVASGQGTSYEQYF
clone_size: many
j_call: TRBJ2-7
v_call: TRBV29-1
d_call: TRBD1

cdr3_nt: TGCGCCAGCAGCTTGCAAGGGCATGATCAGCCCCAGCATTTT
cdr3_aa: CASSLQGHDQPQHF
clone_size: once
j_call: TRBJ1-5
v_call: TRBV5-1
d_call: -

cdr3_nt: TGTGCCAGCAGTTACTCTAGGGATGTCCGAGAGACCCAGTACTTC
cdr3_aa: CASSYSRDVRETQYF
clone_size: -
j_call: TRBJ2-5
v_call: TRBV6-6
d_call: -

cdr3_nt: TGTGCCAGCAGCCCCCTGGACCACACTGAAGCTTTCTTT
cdr3_aa: CASSPLDHTEAFF
clone_size: -
j_call: TRBJ1-1
v_call: TRBV9
d_call: -

cdr3_nt: TGTGCCAGCGGGGGCGGAACCTACAATGGGCAGTTCTTC
cdr3_aa: CASGGGTYNGQFF
clone_size: -
j_call: TRBJ2-1
v_call: TRBV9
d_call: -

cdr3_nt: TGTGCCAGCAGTTCCCCCTTCGGGGAGCAGTACTTC
cdr3_aa: CASSSPFGEQYF
clone_size: few
j_call: TRBJ2-7
v_call: TRBV28
d_call: -

cdr3_nt: TGTGCCAGTATGCCGACAGGGGTAAACTATGGCTACACCTTC
cdr3_aa: CASMPTGVNYGYTF
clone_size: once
j_call: TRBJ1-2
v_call: TRBV19
d_call: TRBD1

cdr3_nt: TGTGCCAGCAGTTTAAACTGGGAGGAAAAACTGTTTTTT
cdr3_aa: CASSLNWEEKLFF
clone_size: -
j_call: TRBJ1-4
v_call: TRBV2
d_call: -

cdr3_nt: TGTGCCAGCAGTTCCGTGAGGCAGGGAGCATACGAGCAGTACTTC
cdr3_aa: CASSSVRQGAYEQYF
clone_size: -
j_call: TRBJ2-7
v_call: TRBV28
d_call: -

cdr3_nt: TGCGCCAGCAGCTCGTCGAGCGAAGGTAGGACAGATACGCAGTATTTT
cdr3_aa: CASSSSSEGRTDTQYF
clone_size: once
j_call: TRBJ2-3
v_call: TRBV5-1
d_call: -

cdr3_nt: TGTGCCAGCAGTTATTCAGGGGCGTACAATCAGCCCCAGCATTTT
cdr3_aa: CASSYSGAYNQPQHF
clone_size: -
j_call: TRBJ1-5
v_call: TRBV27
d_call: -

cdr3_nt: TGCGCCAGCAGCCCCGGGCGGGGGGCCTTTGATACGCAGTATTTT
cdr3_aa: CASSPGRGAFDTQYF
clone_size: many
j_call: TRBJ2-3
v_call: TRBV5-1
d_call: TRBD2

cdr3_nt: TGCAGTGCTCTAGACACCCTCGGCGGGGAGCTGTTTTTT
cdr3_aa: CSALDTLGGELFF
clone_size: -
j_call: TRBJ2-2
v_call: TRBV20-1
d_call: -

cdr3_nt: TGTGCCAGCAGCTTAGGGTTCACATCCTACGAGCAGTACTTC
cdr3_aa: CASSLGFTSYEQYF
clone_size: many
j_call: TRBJ2-7
v_call: TRBV7-2
d_call: -

cdr3_nt: TGTGCCAGCAGCCACAGCGGGGGGGTGAGCGAGCAGTACTTC
cdr3_aa: CASSHSGGVSEQYF
clone_size: -
j_call: TRBJ2-7
v_call: TRBV14
d_call: TRBD2

cdr3_nt: TGTGCCAGCGGCAGGCCGGGACTAGCGTACGAGCAGTACTTC
cdr3_aa: CASGRPGLAYEQYF
clone_size: -
j_call: TRBJ2-7
v_call: TRBV11-2
d_call: TRBD2

cdr3_nt: TGCAGCGGTCGGACAGGGGATAAAAACATTCAGTACTTC
cdr3_aa: CSGRTGDKNIQYF
clone_size: many
j_call: TRBJ2-4
v_call: TRBV29-1
d_call: TRBD1

cdr3_nt: TGTGCCAGCAGTTTATGGGATAACACCGGGGAGCTGTTTTTT
cdr3_aa: CASSLWDNTGELFF
clone_size: -
j_call: TRBJ2-2
v_call: TRBV27
d_call: -

cdr3_nt: TGTGCCAGCAGCTTAGAACAGGGGGCTTACAATGAGCAGTACTTC
cdr3_aa: CASSLEQGAYNEQYF
clone_size: few
j_call: TRBJ2-7
v_call: TRBV7-2
d_call: TRBD1

cdr3_nt: TGCAGTGCTAGAGAGTACAGGGAGGGCTATGGCTACACCTTC
cdr3_aa: CSAREYREGYGYTF
clone_size: medium-sized
j_call: TRBJ1-2
v_call: TRBV20-1
d_call: -

cdr3_nt: TGCGCCAGCAGCCAAGAACCGCGGGGGCATTTCTACAATGAGCAGTTCTTC
cdr3_aa: CASSQEPRGHFYNEQFF
clone_size: few
j_call: TRBJ2-1
v_call: TRBV4-3
d_call: -

cdr3_nt: TGCGCCGGCAGCCAAGAAATGGGCAGTCACCAAGAGACCCAGTACTTC
cdr3_aa: CAGSQEMGSHQETQYF
clone_size: -
j_call: TRBJ2-5
v_call: TRBV13
d_call: -

cdr3_nt: TGTGCCAGCAGTTTAACAAACAGGGGTGAAGCTTTCTTT
cdr3_aa: CASSLTNRGEAFF
clone_size: -
j_call: TRBJ1-1
v_call: TRBV27
d_call: TRBD1

cdr3_nt: TGTGCCAGCAGCCTCACAAGGACGCCGGGAACAGGAGGCTACACCTTC
cdr3_aa: CASSLTRTPGTGGYTF
clone_size: few
j_call: TRBJ1-2
v_call: TRBV7-3
d_call: -

cdr3_nt: TGCGCCAGCAGCTTGAACAGGGGACCGGGCTACGAGCAGTACTTC
cdr3_aa: CASSLNRGPGYEQYF
clone_size: few
j_call: TRBJ2-7
v_call: TRBV5-1
d_call: TRBD1